This note documents a single T cell receptor beta chain sequence. Antigen unknown. The source of the sample is a study of identical twins. Germline CDR1 reads SNHLY; CDR2 reads FYNNEI. J lost 8 bases, V lost 3 bases, and 10 bases had no gene match. This CDR3 comprises 15 residues. Study outcomes and limitations: Its conclusions, products of cross-sectional statistical analysis, did not come from following the same donors. An excess of low generation probability was shown by twin-shared out-of-frame alpha sequences. Beta out-of-frame sequences displayed a weaker excess of sharing between twins.

Template switching added a universal primer site, and cDNA bore unique molecular identifiers. TCRdb independently ran MiXCR on the 5' RACE reads; one entry per CDR3 protein. The data contain roughly 710,000 distinct CDR3 sequences, over 5% of them singletons. This TCR was sampled from a man between 18 and 35 years old in good health. The chain employs TRBV2 and TRBJ2-3; 8 bases agree with TRBD1. Sequencing was done on a sample of naive T cells sorted from blood. CDR3 residues: CASSDPGGLAGTQYF. CDR3 sequence (DNA): TGTGCCAGCAGTGATCCAGGGGGCCTCGCGGGTACGCAGTATTTT. Full variable domain (remainder filled in from reference TRBV2 and TRBJ2-3): EPEVTQTPSHQVTQMGQEVILRCVPISNHLYFYWYRQILGQKVEFLVSFYNNEISEKSEIFDDQFSVERPDGSNFTLKIRSTKLEDSAMYFCASSDPGGLAGTQYFGPGTRLTVL.